There are a few counts of the clone carrying this T cell receptor (beta chain). This CDR3 has 13 residues. Looked up from germline, CDR1 is ENHRY and CDR2 is SYGVKD. The germline V and J ends were trimmed by 6 bases and 1 base, with 9 bases remaining between them. Molecular barcoding with unique molecular identifiers was used for the TCRbeta library. TCRdb called the PCR reads again in MiXCR, with one record for every CDR3 protein. The sample includes 500,000 or so distinct CDR3 sequences, about 33% of them seen just once. The data are from a study of T-cell reconstitution after alpha-beta-depleted transplantation in children.

This chain uses TRBV10-3 with TRBJ1-1, with a weak D call TRBD1 (6 bases). This TCR was recovered from a human donor who donated a stem cell graft to a child with aplastic anemia. The material sequenced was PBMCs from the stem cell graft donor, taken from the stem cell graft. CDR3 DNA: TGTGCCATCAGCACAGGGAAGAACACTGAAGCTTTCTTT. Encoded protein: CAISTGKNTEAFF.